This T cell receptor beta chain was sequenced in a study of blood T cell repertoires in COVID-19. The table came from immunoSEQ multiplex PCR; TCRdb's copy has only in-frame clones and leaves some out. The data contain over 100,000 clones, 84% of them seen just once; the ten biggest clones take up about 12%. V lost 6 bases, J lost 1 base, and 7 bases stayed unmatched. Germline CDR1 is ENHRY and CDR2 is SYGVKD. The CDR3 has 15 amino acids. This clonotype was obtained from a woman aged 60 to 75 with acute or convalescent COVID-19. The V and J genes are TRBV10-3 and TRBJ1-1; the match to TRBD1 covers 8 bases. The source material was peripheral blood. The CDR3 spells CAIRRQGPTNTEAFF. The CDR3 DNA sequence: TGTGCCATCAGAAGACAGGGGCCCACGAACACTGAAGCTTTCTTT.